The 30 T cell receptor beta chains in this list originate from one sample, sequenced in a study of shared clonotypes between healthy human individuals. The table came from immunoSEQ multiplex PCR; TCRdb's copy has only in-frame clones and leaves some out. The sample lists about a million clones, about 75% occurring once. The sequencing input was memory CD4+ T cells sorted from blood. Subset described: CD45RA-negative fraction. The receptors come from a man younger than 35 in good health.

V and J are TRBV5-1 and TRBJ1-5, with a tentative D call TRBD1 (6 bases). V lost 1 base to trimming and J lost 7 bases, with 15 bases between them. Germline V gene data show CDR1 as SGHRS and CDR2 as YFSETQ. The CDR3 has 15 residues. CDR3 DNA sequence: TGCGCCAGCAGCTTGTTTGGGGGGGCTCGGCAGCCCCAGCATTTT. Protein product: CASSLFGGARQPQHF.

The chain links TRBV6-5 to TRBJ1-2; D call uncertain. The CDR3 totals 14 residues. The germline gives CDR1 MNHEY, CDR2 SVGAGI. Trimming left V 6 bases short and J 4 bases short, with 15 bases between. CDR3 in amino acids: CASSKGIGSYGYTF. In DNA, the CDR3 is TGTGCCAGCAGCAAAGGGATAGGTAGCTATGGCTACACCTTC.

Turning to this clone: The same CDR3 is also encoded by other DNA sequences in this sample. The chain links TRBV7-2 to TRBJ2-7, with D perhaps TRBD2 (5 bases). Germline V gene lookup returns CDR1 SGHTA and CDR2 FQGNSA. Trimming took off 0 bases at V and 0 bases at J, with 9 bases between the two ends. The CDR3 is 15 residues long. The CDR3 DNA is TGTGCCAGCAGCTTAGCCAGCGGCACCTCCTACGAGCAGTACTTC. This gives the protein CASSLASGTSYEQYF.

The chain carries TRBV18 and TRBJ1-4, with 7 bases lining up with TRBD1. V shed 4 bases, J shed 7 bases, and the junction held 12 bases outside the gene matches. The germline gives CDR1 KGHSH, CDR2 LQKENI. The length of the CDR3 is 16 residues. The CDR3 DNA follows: TGTGCCAGCTCACTGACACCCGACAGGGTGGGTGAAAAACTGTTTTTT. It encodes CASSLTPDRVGEKLFF.

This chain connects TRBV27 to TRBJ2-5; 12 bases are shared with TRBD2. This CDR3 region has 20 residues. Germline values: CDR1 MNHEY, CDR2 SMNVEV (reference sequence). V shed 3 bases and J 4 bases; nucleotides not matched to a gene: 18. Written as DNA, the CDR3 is TGTGCCAGCAGTTTTCTCGGGCTAGCGGGAGGGCCCGAGCAGCCAGAGACCCAGTACTTC. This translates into CASSFLGLAGGPEQPETQYF.

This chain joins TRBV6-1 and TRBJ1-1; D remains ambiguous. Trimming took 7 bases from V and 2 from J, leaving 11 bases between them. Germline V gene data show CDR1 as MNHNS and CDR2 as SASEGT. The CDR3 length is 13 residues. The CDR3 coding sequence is TGTGCCAGCACCCCCTGGACTAACACTGAAGCTTTCTTT. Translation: CASTPWTNTEAFF.

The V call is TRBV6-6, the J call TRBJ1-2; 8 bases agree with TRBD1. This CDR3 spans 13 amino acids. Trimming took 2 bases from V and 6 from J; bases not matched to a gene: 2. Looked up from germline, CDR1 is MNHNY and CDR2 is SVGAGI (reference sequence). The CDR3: CASSYTGGDGYTF. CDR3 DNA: TGTGCCAGCAGTTACACAGGGGGAGATGGCTACACCTTC.

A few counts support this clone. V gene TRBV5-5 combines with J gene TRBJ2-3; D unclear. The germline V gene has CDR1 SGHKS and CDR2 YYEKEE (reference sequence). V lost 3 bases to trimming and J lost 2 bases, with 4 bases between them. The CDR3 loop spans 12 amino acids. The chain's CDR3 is CASSWDTDTQYF. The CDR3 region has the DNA TGTGCCAGCAGCTGGGACACAGATACGCAGTATTTT.

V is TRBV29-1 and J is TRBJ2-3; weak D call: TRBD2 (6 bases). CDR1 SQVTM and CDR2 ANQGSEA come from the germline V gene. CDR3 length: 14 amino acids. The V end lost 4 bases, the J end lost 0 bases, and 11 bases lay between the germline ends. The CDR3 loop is CSVAPSASTDTQYF. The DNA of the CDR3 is TGCAGCGTTGCCCCTAGCGCGAGCACAGATACGCAGTATTTT.

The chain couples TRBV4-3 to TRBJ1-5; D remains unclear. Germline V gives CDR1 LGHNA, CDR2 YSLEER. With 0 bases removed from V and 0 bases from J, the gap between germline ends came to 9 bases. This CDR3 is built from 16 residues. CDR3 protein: CASSQEKGYSNQPQHF. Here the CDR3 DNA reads TGCGCCAGCAGCCAAGAGAAGGGTTATAGCAATCAGCCCCAGCATTTT.

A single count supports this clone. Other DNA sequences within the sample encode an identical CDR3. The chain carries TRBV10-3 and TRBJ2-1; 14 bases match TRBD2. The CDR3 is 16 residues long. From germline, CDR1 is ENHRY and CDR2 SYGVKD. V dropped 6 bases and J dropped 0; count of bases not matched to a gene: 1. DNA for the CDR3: TGTGCCATCAGCGGGACTAGCGGGAGCTCCTACAATGAGCAGTTCTTC. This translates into CAISGTSGSSYNEQFF.

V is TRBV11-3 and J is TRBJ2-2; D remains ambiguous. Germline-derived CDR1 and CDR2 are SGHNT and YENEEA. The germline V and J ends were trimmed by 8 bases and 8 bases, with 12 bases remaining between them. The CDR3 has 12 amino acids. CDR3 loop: CASGIGLGELFF. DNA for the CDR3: TGTGCCAGCGGGATTGGGCTAGGGGAGCTGTTTTTT.

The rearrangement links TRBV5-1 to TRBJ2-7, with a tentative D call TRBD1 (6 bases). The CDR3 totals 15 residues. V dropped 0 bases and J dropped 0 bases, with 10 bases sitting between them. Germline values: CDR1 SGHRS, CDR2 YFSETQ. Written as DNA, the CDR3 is TGCGCCAGCAGCTTGGTGACAGGTGACTCCTACGAGCAGTACTTC. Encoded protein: CASSLVTGDSYEQYF. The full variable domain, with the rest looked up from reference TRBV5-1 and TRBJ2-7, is KAGVTQTPRYLIKTRGQQVTLSCSPISGHRSVSWYQQTPGQGLQFLFEYFSETQRNKGNFPGRFSGRQFSNSRSEMNVSTLELGDSALYLCASSLVTGDSYEQYFGPGTRLTVT.

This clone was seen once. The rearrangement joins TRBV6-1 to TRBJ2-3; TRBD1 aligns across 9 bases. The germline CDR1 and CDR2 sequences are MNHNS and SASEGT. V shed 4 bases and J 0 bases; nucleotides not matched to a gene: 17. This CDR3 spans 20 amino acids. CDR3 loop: CASSVMPGQGSRRSTDTQYF. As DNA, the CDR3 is TGTGCCAGCAGTGTTATGCCGGGACAGGGATCTAGGCGGAGCACAGATACGCAGTATTTT.

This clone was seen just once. The CDR3 here is CASSSPGTQETQYF. The CDR3 DNA reads as TGTGCCAGCAGTTCTCCCGGGACTCAAGAGACCCAGTACTTC. The chain recombines TRBV28 with TRBJ2-5, with D perhaps TRBD2 (6 bases). The CDR3 runs 14 residues. The germline gives CDR1 MDHEN, CDR2 SYDVKM. Trimming shortened V by 4 bases and J by 2 bases, and 11 bases separated the two germline ends.

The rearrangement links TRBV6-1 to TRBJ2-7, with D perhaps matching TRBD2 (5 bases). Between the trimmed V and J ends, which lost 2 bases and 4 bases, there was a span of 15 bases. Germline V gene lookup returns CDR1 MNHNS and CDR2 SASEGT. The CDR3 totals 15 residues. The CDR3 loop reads CASSEILVGGYEQYF. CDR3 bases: TGTGCCAGCAGTGAAATTCTGGTGGGCGGGTACGAGCAGTACTTC.

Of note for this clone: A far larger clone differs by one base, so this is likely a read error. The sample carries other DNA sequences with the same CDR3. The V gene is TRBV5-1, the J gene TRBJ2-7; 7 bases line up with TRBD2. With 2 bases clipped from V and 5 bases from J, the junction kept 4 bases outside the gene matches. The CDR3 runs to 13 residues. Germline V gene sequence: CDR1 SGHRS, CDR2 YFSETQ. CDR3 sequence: CASSFDGRNEQYF. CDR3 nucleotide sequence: TGCGCCAGCAGCTTCGACGGGAGGAACGAGCAGTACTTC. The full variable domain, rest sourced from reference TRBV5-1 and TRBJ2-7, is KAGVTQTPRYLIKTRGQQVTLSCSPISGHRSVSWYQQTPGQGLQFLFEYFSETQRNKGNFPGRFSGRQFSNSRSEMNVSTLELGDSALYLCASSFDGRNEQYFGPGTRLTVT.

CDR3 in DNA: TGCGCCAGCAGCCCCACAGTCGGATCTGGAAACACCATATATTTT. Residues: CASSPTVGSGNTIYF. The chain employs TRBV5-1 and TRBJ1-3, with D unresolved. V lost 4 bases and J 1 base, leaving 12 bases between the germline ends. Germline CDR1 is SGHRS and CDR2 is YFSETQ. The CDR3 consists of 15 residues.

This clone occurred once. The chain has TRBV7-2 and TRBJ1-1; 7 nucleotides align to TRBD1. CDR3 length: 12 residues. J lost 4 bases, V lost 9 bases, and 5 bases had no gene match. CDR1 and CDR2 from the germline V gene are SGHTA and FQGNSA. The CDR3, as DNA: TGTGCCAGTAAAAACAGGGGCACTGAAGCTTTCTTT. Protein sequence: CASKNRGTEAFF.

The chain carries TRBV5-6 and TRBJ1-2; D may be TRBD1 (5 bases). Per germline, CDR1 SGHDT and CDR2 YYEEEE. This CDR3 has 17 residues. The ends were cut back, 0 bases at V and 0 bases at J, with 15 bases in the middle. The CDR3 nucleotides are TGTGCCAGCAGCTTGGGTTCTTCGGGGACTACTAACTATGGCTACACCTTC. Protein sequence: CASSLGSSGTTNYGYTF.

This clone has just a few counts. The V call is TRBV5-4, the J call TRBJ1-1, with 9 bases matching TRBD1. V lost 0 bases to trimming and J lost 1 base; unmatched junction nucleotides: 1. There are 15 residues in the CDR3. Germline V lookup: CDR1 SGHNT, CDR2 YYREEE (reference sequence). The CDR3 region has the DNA TGTGCCAGCAGCTTGGTGGGACAGGGGAACACTGAAGCTTTCTTT. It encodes CASSLVGQGNTEAFF.

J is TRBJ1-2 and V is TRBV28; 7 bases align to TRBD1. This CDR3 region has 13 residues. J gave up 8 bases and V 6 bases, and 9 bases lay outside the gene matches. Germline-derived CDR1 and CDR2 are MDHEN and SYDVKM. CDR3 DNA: TGTGCCAGCAGAGAACAGGGGCGAGAGGGCTACACCTTC. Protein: CASREQGREGYTF.

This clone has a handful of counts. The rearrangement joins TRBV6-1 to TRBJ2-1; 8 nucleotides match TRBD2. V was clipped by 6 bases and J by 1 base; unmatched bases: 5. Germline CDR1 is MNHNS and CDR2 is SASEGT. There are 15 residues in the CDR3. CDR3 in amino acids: CASREGLGSYNEQFF. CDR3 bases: TGTGCCAGCAGGGAGGGACTAGGGTCCTACAATGAGCAGTTCTTC.

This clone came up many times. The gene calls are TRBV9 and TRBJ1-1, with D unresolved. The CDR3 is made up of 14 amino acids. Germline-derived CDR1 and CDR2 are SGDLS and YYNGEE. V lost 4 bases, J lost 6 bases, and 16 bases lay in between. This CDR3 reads CASSPRSSGPEAFF. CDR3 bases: TGTGCCAGCAGCCCTCGGAGTTCCGGGCCTGAAGCTTTCTTT.

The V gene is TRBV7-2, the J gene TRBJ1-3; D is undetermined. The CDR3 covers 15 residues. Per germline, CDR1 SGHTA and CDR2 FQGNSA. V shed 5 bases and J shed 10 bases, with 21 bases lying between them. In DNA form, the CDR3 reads TGTGCCAGCAGCGTACCCACTCTCACACGAGGTACCATATATTTT. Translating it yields CASSVPTLTRGTIYF.

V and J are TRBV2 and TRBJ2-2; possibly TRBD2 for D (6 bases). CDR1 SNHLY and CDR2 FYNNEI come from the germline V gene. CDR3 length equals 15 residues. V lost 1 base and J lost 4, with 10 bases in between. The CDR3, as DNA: TGTGCCAGCAGTGAAGAGGGGACTGTCACCGGGGAGCTGTTTTTT. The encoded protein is CASSEEGTVTGELFF.

In nucleotides, the CDR3 is TGTGCCAGCTCCGGGACACCCTCGTTTCCCTACAATGAGCAGTTCTTC. Encoded protein: CASSGTPSFPYNEQFF. The genes are TRBV28 and TRBJ2-1; possible D gene TRBD1, 6 bases. The germline CDR1 and CDR2 sequences are MDHEN and SYDVKM. The CDR3 length is 16 residues. Between the trimmed V and J ends, which lost 8 bases and 2 bases, there was a span of 19 bases.

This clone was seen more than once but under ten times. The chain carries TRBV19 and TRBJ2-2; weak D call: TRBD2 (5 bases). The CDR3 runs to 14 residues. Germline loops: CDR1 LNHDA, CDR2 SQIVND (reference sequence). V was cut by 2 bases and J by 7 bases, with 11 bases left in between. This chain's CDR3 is CASSISGKIGELFF. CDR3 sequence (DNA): TGTGCCAGTAGTATATCCGGGAAAATCGGGGAGCTGTTTTTT.

The CDR3 DNA follows: TGCGCCAGCAGCTTGGGGTCAGTGAGCCCCTTTGGCTATGGCTACACCTTC. This sequence encodes CASSLGSVSPFGYGYTF. V and J are TRBV5-1 and TRBJ1-2, with unresolved D. The CDR3 sequence is 17 residues long. The V and J ends lost 0 bases and 4 bases respectively, with 19 bases between them. Germline CDR1 and CDR2: SGHRS and YFSETQ.

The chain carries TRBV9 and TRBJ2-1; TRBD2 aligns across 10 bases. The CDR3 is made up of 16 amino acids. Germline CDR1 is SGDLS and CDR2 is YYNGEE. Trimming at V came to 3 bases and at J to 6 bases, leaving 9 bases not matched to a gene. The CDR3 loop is CASSAPAGGRGNEQFF. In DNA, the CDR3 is TGTGCCAGCAGCGCCCCAGCGGGGGGGCGGGGCAATGAGCAGTTCTTC.